This TCR beta chain was captured by sequencing in a study of Ad26.COV2.S vaccination and SARS-CoV-2 variants. Regarding the study as a whole: Overall T cell responses may have been underestimated by the analyses of TCR breadth and depth.

Specified treatment: about 20 received Ad26.COV2.S at low or high dose, single or two shots; several received placebo; per-sample allocation not given. It was on day 63 after the first vaccine or placebo injection that samples were taken. A few counts support this clone. Its antigen is unknown. The table came from immunoSEQ multiplex PCR; TCRdb's copy has only in-frame clones and leaves some out. The table includes a few hundred thousand clones, about 83% detected once. CDR1 and CDR2 from the germline V gene are LGHNA and YSLEER. Deletions cut 2 bases from V and 3 bases from J, with 11 bases between. The CDR3 covers 15 residues.

This TCR was recovered from a person aged 18-65 years who received the Ad26.COV2.S COVID-19 vaccine or a placebo. The chain couples TRBV4-3 to TRBJ2-1, with D possibly TRBD2 on 6 matching bases. The sequencing here drew on peripheral blood, taken in a trial of Ad26.COV2.S vaccine versus placebo. In DNA, the CDR3 is TGCGCCAGCAGCCAATTGGGCGGGGACTACAATGAGCAGTTCTTC. Protein: CASSQLGGDYNEQFF.